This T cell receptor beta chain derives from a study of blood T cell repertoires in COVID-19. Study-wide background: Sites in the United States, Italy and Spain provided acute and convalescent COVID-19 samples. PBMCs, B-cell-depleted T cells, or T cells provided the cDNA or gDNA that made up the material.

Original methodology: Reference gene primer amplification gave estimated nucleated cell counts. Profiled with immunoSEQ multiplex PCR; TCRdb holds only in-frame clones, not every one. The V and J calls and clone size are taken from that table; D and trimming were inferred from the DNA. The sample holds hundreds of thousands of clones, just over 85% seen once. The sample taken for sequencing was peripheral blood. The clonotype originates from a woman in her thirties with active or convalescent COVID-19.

CDR3 residues: CATSKGQTNTEAFF. CDR3 nucleotide sequence: TGTGCCACCAGCAAGGGACAGACGAACACTGAAGCTTTCTTT. The rearrangement uses TRBV15 and TRBJ1-1; 7 nucleotides match TRBD1. V lost 4 bases and J lost 1; bases outside the gene matches: 3. CDR3 length: 14 amino acids. Germline V gene lookup returns CDR1 LNHNV and CDR2 YYDKDF (reference sequence).